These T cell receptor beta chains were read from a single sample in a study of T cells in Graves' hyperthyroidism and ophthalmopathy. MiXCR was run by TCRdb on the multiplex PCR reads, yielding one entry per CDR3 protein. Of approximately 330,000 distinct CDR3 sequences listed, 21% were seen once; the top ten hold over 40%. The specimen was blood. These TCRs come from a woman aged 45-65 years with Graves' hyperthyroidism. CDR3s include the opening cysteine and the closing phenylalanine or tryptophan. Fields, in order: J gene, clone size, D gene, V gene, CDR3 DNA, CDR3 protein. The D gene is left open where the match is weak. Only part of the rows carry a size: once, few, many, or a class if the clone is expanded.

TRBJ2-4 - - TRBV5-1 TGCGCCAGCAGCTTGGGTCGGGGTCCAAACATTCAGTACTTC CASSLGRGPNIQYF
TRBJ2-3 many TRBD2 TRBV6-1 TGTGCCAGCAGTAGACGGGGGGGCCTAGGTACAGATACGCAGTATTTT CASSRRGGLGTDTQYF
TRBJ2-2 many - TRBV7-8 TGTGCCAGCAGCTTAGGGACCAGGGGATACACCGGGGAGCTGTTTTTT CASSLGTRGYTGELFF
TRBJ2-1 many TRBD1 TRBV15 TGTGCCACCAGCAGACCACCTAGGGGGCCTTCCTACAATGAGCAGTTCTTC CATSRPPRGPSYNEQFF
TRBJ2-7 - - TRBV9 TGTGCCAGCAGCGTAGGAGGTAGGGGCTACTACGAGCAGTACTTC CASSVGGRGYYEQYF
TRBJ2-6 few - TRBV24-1 TGTGCCACCAGTGAGGGAGCGGGGGCCAACGTCCTGACTTTC CATSEGAGANVLTF
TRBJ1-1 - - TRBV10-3 TGTGCCATCAGTGTCCGGGGAAACACTGAAGCTTTCTTT CAISVRGNTEAFF
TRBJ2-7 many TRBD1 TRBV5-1 TGCGCCAGCATGGGACAGGGGGATTACGAGCAGTACTTC CASMGQGDYEQYF
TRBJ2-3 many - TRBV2 TGTGCCAGCAGTGAAGTTCATCACTTCCCCCCAACCCGCAAGAATACGCAGTATTTT CASSEVHHFPPTRKNTQYF
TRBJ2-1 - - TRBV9 TGTGCCAGCAGCGTAGAAGCGATCTCCTACAATGAGCAGTTCTTC CASSVEAISYNEQFF
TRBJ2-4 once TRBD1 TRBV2 TGTGCCAGCAGTGAAGTTGGGACAGGGATGGACATTCAGTACTTC CASSEVGTGMDIQYF
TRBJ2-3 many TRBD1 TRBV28 TGTGCCAGCAGTTTCGGGACAGGGCGCACAGATACGCAGTATTTT CASSFGTGRTDTQYF
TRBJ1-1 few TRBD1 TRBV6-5 TGTGCCAGCAGTTACTCGCGAACAGGGGGCACTGAAGCTTTCTTT CASSYSRTGGTEAFF
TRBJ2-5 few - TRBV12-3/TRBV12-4 TGTGCCAGCAGCCGCACGGGACTGTTACAAGAGACCCAGTACTTC CASSRTGLLQETQYF
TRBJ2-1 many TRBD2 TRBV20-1 TGCAGTGCTAGACCGAGACTAGCGGGAACCCACAATGAGCAGTTCTTC CSARPRLAGTHNEQFF
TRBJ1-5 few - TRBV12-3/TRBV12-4 TGTACCAGCAGGGGAGCCGGGACCTCGATGGGGCAGCCCCAGCATTTT CTSRGAGTSMGQPQHF
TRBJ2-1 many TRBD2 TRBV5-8 TGTGCCAGCAGCTTGGGGCGGGGGGGTGCTTACAATGAGCAGTTCTTC CASSLGRGGAYNEQFF